This T cell receptor beta chain was profiled in a study of prognosis after radiotherapy for stage I lung cancer (dated by TCRdb to the early 2020s). Study-wide context: Between early 2018 and 2019, under 20 patients with stage I NSCLC were enrolled in Nanjing, China. Under 15 cases involved newly diagnosed primary stage I lung tumors, and a few involved oligometastatic NSCLC subsequent to surgical resection of the primary tumor. Every patient was regarded as medically inoperable, because of comorbidities in over 10 cases and refusal of surgery in roughly seven cases. The cohort included about a dozen men and more than 5 women, with a median age of about 79 years and a range of roughly 50 to 85 years. Tumor histology was squamous cell carcinoma in about 7 patients and adenocarcinoma in roughly 12. Image-guided IMRT or VMAT was used to deliver SBRT in 3 to 5 fractions at a biologically effective dose of at least 100 Gy. Concurrent therapy was not administered to any patient alongside SBRT. After SBRT, distant metastases developed in about 20% of the 19 patients at a median of about seven months, while the remaining 15 patients had no significant progression. Peripheral blood TCR beta repertoires were profiled in stage I NSCLC patients before and after stereotactic body radiotherapy, and the repertoires were related to distant failure. For each of the roughly 20 patients, one blood sample was taken before SBRT and one after, so the study sequenced some 40 samples in total.

All patients had node-negative disease on CT and PET/CT, and none had a history of other malignancies or had previously received chemotherapy or radiotherapy. At each of the two time points, roughly 6.5 milliliters of peripheral venous blood were collected into EDTA tubes. PBMCs were isolated by Ficoll-Paque Plus density-gradient centrifugation. Right after collection, samples were kept at -80 degrees C until analysis. The full study reports these points: All reported P values were unadjusted for multiple comparisons. Whether the expanded TCR clones were tumor-specific was not determined. A decrease in unique TCR clone counts was observed after SBRT (median approximately 9,800 before versus fewer than 8,000 after; Wilcoxon paired P=0.011). Post-SBRT Shannon entropy and its change from baseline were lower in patients who developed distant metastases; baseline Shannon entropy was not associated with metastases. The study was limited by its small cohort and short follow-up, and the findings require independent validation. TRBV and TRBJ usage frequencies reportedly varied with metastasis status, involving two V genes at baseline and nine V and two J genes after SBRT.

From the cysteine up to the phenylalanine, the CDR3 has a length of 13 residues. The retained sequence is limited to the CDR3, 39 bases, with the frame set at the first base. Trimming removed 6 bases from V and 5 bases from J, leaving 16 bases between the germline ends. The germline V gene (reference sequence) yields DFQATT for CDR1 and SNEGSKA for CDR2. Two rounds of multiplex PCR were performed to amplify the TCR beta CDR3 region from genomic DNA. The first PCR round used primers specific to each TRBV and TRBJ gene, with sequences filed in Chinese patent CN105087789A. The second PCR round used universal primers. The Roche High Pure PCR Template Preparation Kit was used to extract genomic DNA from frozen PBMCs. Libraries were sequenced paired-end with 151 bp reads on an Illumina HiSeq 3000. In the authors' own workflow: CutAdapt was used to remove raw reads lacking the multiplex PCR primer sequences. Using PEAR, the high-quality paired reads were merged into contigs. MiXCR assigned TRB V, D and J gene segments to each contig by aligning to reference sequences. To remove sequencing errors, CDR3 sequences were clustered according to base quality and sequence similarity. Diversity was measured as Shannon entropy normalized by the natural log of productive TCR sequence number. One minus Shannon entropy divided by the natural log of the number of unique clonotypes was used as the definition of clonality. The Youden index of ROC curves was used to select progression-free survival cut-offs for repertoire metrics, and analyses were performed in R 3.5.3. TCRdb reanalyzed the raw reads on its own, using fastp at Q25 for trimming and MiXCR for clone calling, and kept in-frame beta chains. Identical CDR3 proteins give one entry, which carries the most common genes and DNA. These V and J calls rely on TCRdb rather than the paper's analysis. Counted in this sample were about 36,000 distinct CDR3 sequences; 32% of them appeared once. Jointly, the top ten make up roughly a quarter of the sample.

Concerning this clonotype itself: Its antigen is currently not known. The record has no base qualities; no much larger clone is one base away.

Here the chain combines TRBV20-1 and TRBJ1-1; TRBD1 might be the D gene, on 6 matching bases. The clonotype originates from a donor aged 50 or older with non-small cell lung cancer. The material sequenced was PBMCs, taken before or after stereotactic body radiation therapy (not recorded which). DNA sequence: TGCAGTGCAACCTCCGGGACAAGAACTGAAGCTTTCTTT. Its protein is CSATSGTRTEAFF.